The 21 T cell receptor beta chains below all came from one sample that was sequenced in a study of shared clonotypes between healthy human individuals. Naive-designated CD8 cells lacked CD45RO, were positively enriched for CCR7, and omitted terminally differentiated effector memory CD45RA+ cells. Method: immunoSEQ multiplex PCR; TCRdb's copy keeps in-frame clones and lacks some. The sample shows about 2 million clones, over 85% of them seen only once. The sample consisted of naive CD8+ T cells sorted from blood. Source of these receptors: a young man in good health.

This sequence joins TRBV27 and TRBJ2-3; D unresolved. Trimming left V 3 bases short and J 2 bases short, with 12 bases between. Germline V gene data show CDR1 as MNHEY and CDR2 as SMNVEV (reference sequence). The CDR3 covers 15 residues. CDR3 sequence (DNA): TGTGCCAGCAGTTTCCGCGGCGGTTACACAGATACGCAGTATTTT. Amino acids: CASSFRGGYTDTQYF.

The chain joins TRBV14 to TRBJ1-4, with 7 bases aligning to TRBD1. Trimming removed 0 bases from V and 7 bases from J; junction bases left unmatched: 8. Germline V gene data show CDR1 as SGHDN and CDR2 as FVKESK. The CDR3 is made up of 16 amino acids. The CDR3 bases are TGTGCCAGCAGCCAAGAACGTGGAGGGGGCGGTGAAAAACTGTTTTTT. Protein product: CASSQERGGGGEKLFF.

The chain links TRBV19 to TRBJ2-7; D unclear. V lost 1 base to trimming and J lost 6 bases, with 10 bases between them. The CDR3 extends over 13 amino acids. Germline assignment: CDR1 LNHDA and CDR2 SQIVND (reference sequence). The CDR3 sequence is CASSIARGVEQYF. The CDR3 DNA follows: TGTGCCAGTAGTATAGCCAGAGGAGTCGAGCAGTACTTC.

J is TRBJ2-7 and V is TRBV5-1; 12 nucleotides line up with TRBD2. V dropped 0 bases and J dropped 2; count of bases not matched to a gene: 3. The CDR3 loop spans 16 amino acids. Germline values: CDR1 SGHRS, CDR2 YFSETQ. The DNA for the CDR3 is TGCGCCAGCAGCTTGGCGGGACTAGCGGGCCCCTACGAGCAGTACTTC. This sequence encodes CASSLAGLAGPYEQYF.

J is TRBJ2-1 and V is TRBV7-3, with 9 bases fitting TRBD1. Trimming at V came to 0 bases and at J to 12 bases, leaving 3 bases not matched to a gene. CDR3 length: 13 residues. CDR1 and CDR2 (germline): SGHTA, FQGTGA. The CDR3 nucleotides are TGTGCCAGCAGCTTAACGGGGACAGGGCCGCAGTTCTTC. It specifies CASSLTGTGPQFF. Looking up the rest from reference TRBV7-3 and TRBJ2-1 gives the full variable domain: GAGVSQTPSNKVTEKGKYVELRCDPISGHTALYWYRQSLGQGPEFLIYFQGTGAADDSGLPNDRFFAVRPEGSVSTLKIQRTERGDSAVYLCASSLTGTGPQFFGPGTRLTVL.

This clone was seen once. The chain joins TRBV11-2 to TRBJ1-1; D remains ambiguous. CDR3 length equals 15 residues. V was pared by 1 base and J by 0 bases, with 9 bases between. Germline lookup yields CDR1 SGHAT and CDR2 FQNNGV. CDR3 coding DNA: TGTGCCAGCAGCTTAGCGCAGAACCTGAACACTGAAGCTTTCTTT. It encodes CASSLAQNLNTEAFF.

The genes are TRBV11-2 and TRBJ2-1; TRBD1 is a possible D gene (6 bases). The CDR3 loop spans 14 amino acids. Between the trimmed V and J ends, which lost 5 bases and 0 bases, there was a span of 8 bases. The germline V gene encodes CDR1 SGHAT and CDR2 FQNNGV. CDR3 DNA: TGTGCCAGCAGCCAGGGGAGCTCCTACAATGAGCAGTTCTTC. As protein: CASSQGSSYNEQFF.

V and J are TRBV11-2 and TRBJ2-2; D is unresolved. The CDR3 is 13 residues long. V lost 2 bases to trimming and J lost 7 bases, with 8 bases between them. From germline, CDR1 is SGHAT and CDR2 FQNNGV. The CDR3 loop is CASSLRTGGELFF. CDR3 nucleotide sequence: TGTGCCAGCAGCTTACGTACGGGCGGGGAGCTGTTTTTT. The variable domain in full, completed from reference TRBV11-2 and TRBJ2-2, reads EAGVAQSPRYKIIEKRQSVAFWCNPISGHATLYWYQQILGQGPKLLIQFQNNGVVDDSQLPKDRFSAERLKGVDSTLKIQPAKLEDSAVYLCASSLRTGGELFFGEGSRLTVL.

V is TRBV7-9 and J is TRBJ2-3; D remains unclear. The CDR3 runs to 15 residues. Germline CDR1 reads SEHNR; CDR2 reads FQNEAQ (reference sequence). Deletions cut 5 bases from V and 4 bases from J, with 16 bases between. The chain's CDR3 is CASSPPIGWADTQYF. In nucleotides, the CDR3 is TGTGCCAGCAGCCCCCCCATCGGCTGGGCAGATACGCAGTATTTT.

The rearrangement joins TRBV4-2 to TRBJ2-7, with 8 bases that match TRBD2. Looked up from germline, CDR1 is LGHNA and CDR2 is YNFKEQ. The CDR3 contains 18 residues. V dropped 0 bases and J dropped 4; count of bases not matched to a gene: 14. This CDR3 is CASSQDLPLYRGGYEQYF. CDR3 bases: TGTGCCAGCAGCCAAGATCTCCCTCTCTACCGGGGGGGGTACGAGCAGTACTTC.

The chain uses TRBV4-1 and TRBJ2-7; D is undetermined. Trimming pared 0 bases from V and 5 bases from J, leaving 14 bases between. CDR1 and CDR2 from the germline V gene are MGHRA and YSYEKL. The CDR3 consists of 15 residues. CDR3 residues: CASSQETVFADEQYF. The CDR3 DNA is TGCGCCAGCAGCCAAGAAACCGTCTTCGCGGACGAGCAGTACTTC.

CDR3 residues: CASSQVAGEGDTQYF. The CDR3 DNA reads TGCGCCAGCAGCCAAGTAGCGGGGGAGGGAGATACGCAGTATTTT. The gene calls are TRBV4-1 and TRBJ2-3, with 9 bases aligning to TRBD2. This CDR3 comprises 15 residues. The V gene end was trimmed by 1 base and the J gene end by 5 bases; junction bases not matched to a gene: 4. From germline, CDR1 is MGHRA and CDR2 YSYEKL.

This chain links TRBV2 with TRBJ2-2, with 10 bases identical to TRBD1. CDR1 is SNHLY, CDR2 FYNNEI, per germline. The CDR3 length is 15 residues. The J segment lost 5 bases and the V segment lost 4 bases, leaving 4 bases of the junction unmatched. As DNA, the CDR3 is TGTGCCAGCAGTGGTGGGACAGGGGTGACCGGGGAGCTGTTTTTT. Translated: CASSGGTGVTGELFF.

The chain combines TRBV4-1 with TRBJ2-7; 7 bases line up with TRBD1. J gave up 12 bases and V 2 bases, and 16 bases lay outside the gene matches. In germline, CDR1 is MGHRA, CDR2 YSYEKL. CDR3 size: 15 residues. CDR3 coding DNA: TGCGCCAGCAGCCAAAGCCAACAGGGGAATCCCGCGCGGTACTTC. The encoded protein is CASSQSQQGNPARYF.

The chain combines TRBV27 with TRBJ2-1; D is unresolved. Germline V lookup: CDR1 MNHEY, CDR2 SMNVEV (reference sequence). The CDR3 runs to 15 residues. V was clipped by 6 bases and J by 6 bases, with 18 bases between them. The DNA of the CDR3 is TGTGCCAGCAGCCCCCCTCCGGGTCCCTTCAATGAGCAGTTCTTC. This gives the protein CASSPPPGPFNEQFF.

The chain uses TRBV7-8 and TRBJ2-2; the match to TRBD2 covers 9 bases. This CDR3 is built from 18 residues. V dropped 2 bases and J dropped 0; count of bases not matched to a gene: 7. Germline-derived CDR1 and CDR2 are SGHVS and FQNEAQ. CDR3 residues: CASSLTVSGGPNTGELFF. CDR3 DNA: TGTGCCAGCAGCTTAACGGTTAGCGGGGGACCGAACACCGGGGAGCTGTTTTTT.

The chain couples TRBV4-1 to TRBJ2-7; 11 bases fit TRBD2. The V gene end was trimmed by 1 base and the J gene end by 3 bases; junction bases not matched to a gene: 5. The germline gives CDR1 MGHRA, CDR2 YSYEKL. The CDR3 has 16 amino acids. In DNA form, the CDR3 reads TGCGCCAGCAGCCAAGGGGCAGGGACTAGCGGCTACGAGCAGTACTTC. It encodes CASSQGAGTSGYEQYF.

This clone was seen once. The rearrangement uses TRBV6-1 and TRBJ2-4; D is possibly TRBD1 (5 bases). The CDR3 runs 17 residues. Germline V CDR1 and CDR2: MNHNS, SASEGT. V was pared by 0 bases and J by 0 bases, with 12 bases between. CDR3 DNA sequence: TGTGCCAGCAGTGAAGCCCCCTTGACAGAAGCCAAAAACATTCAGTACTTC. This gives the protein CASSEAPLTEAKNIQYF.

The V call is TRBV7-9, the J call TRBJ2-3; 8 bases map to TRBD2. After removal of 4 bases from V and 5 bases from J, the junction contained 8 bases not matched to a gene. CDR1 and CDR2 from the germline V gene are SEHNR and FQNEAQ (reference sequence). This CDR3 spans 15 amino acids. The CDR3 spells CASSSTGGVLDTQYF. The CDR3 DNA is TGTGCCAGCAGCTCGACCGGGGGGGTTTTAGATACGCAGTATTTT.

The V and J genes are TRBV27 and TRBJ1-5; 9 nucleotides line up with TRBD1. V lost 6 bases, J lost 1 base, and 7 bases stayed unmatched. There are 16 residues in the CDR3. Germline-derived CDR1 and CDR2 are MNHEY and SMNVEV (reference sequence). The CDR3: CASSPGQGESNQPQHF. The CDR3, as DNA: TGTGCCAGCAGCCCGGGACAGGGAGAAAGCAATCAGCCCCAGCATTTT.

CDR3 in amino acids: CAWSSGTIYEQYF. The DNA of the CDR3 is TGTGCCTGGAGTTCCGGGACCATCTACGAGCAGTACTTC. The chain links TRBV30 to TRBJ2-7; D possibly uses TRBD1 or TRBD2 (5 bases each). The CDR3 sequence is 13 residues long. CDR1 and CDR2 (germline): GTSNPN, SVGIG (reference sequence). V was clipped by 2 bases and J by 3 bases, with 11 bases between them. The full variable domain, with the rest looked up from reference TRBV30 and TRBJ2-7, is SQTIHQWPATLVQPVGSPLSLECTVEGTSNPNLYWYRQAAGRGLQLLFYSVGIGQISSEVPQNLSASRPQDRQFILSSKKLLLSDSGFYLCAWSSGTIYEQYFGPGTRLTVT.